Following are 4 T cell receptor beta chains from one sample sequenced in a study of monozygotic twins with inflammatory bowel disease. TCRdb re-called the 5' RACE reads and shows each CDR3 protein once, DNA omitted. Here the sample table reports 150,000 or so distinct CDR3 sequences. Sequenced input: blood. The receptors were gathered from a human donor with ulcerative colitis or Crohn's disease, or a healthy co-twin of an affected twin (not recorded which).

This rearrangement joins TRBV7-2 to TRBJ2-6; TCRdb's D call, TRBD1, is unchecked because there is no DNA. Germline V gives CDR1 SGHTA, CDR2 FQGNSA. CDR3 length equals 14 residues. The CDR3 region is CASSSLYPDRVLTF.

The chain recombines TRBV20-1 with TRBJ1-2; TCRdb proposes TRBD1, but this gene call is untestable without DNA. The V gene's germline CDR1 is DFQATT and CDR2 SNEGSKA (reference sequence). The CDR3 extends over 13 amino acids. This CDR3 is CSVWGRSNYGYTF.

The chain recombines TRBV30 with TRBJ1-1. Germline V gene data show CDR1 as GTSNPN and CDR2 as SVGIG (reference sequence). CDR3 length equals 13 residues. The CDR3 reads CAWSVGRNTEAFF.

This sequence joins TRBV25-1 and TRBJ1-1. Germline V gives CDR1 MGHDK, CDR2 SYGVNS. The CDR3 consists of 11 residues. The CDR3 loop reads CASSERTEAFF. Full variable domain (rest looked up from reference TRBV25-1 and TRBJ1-1): EADIYQTPRYLVIGTGKKITLECSQTMGHDKMYWYQQDPGMELHLIHYSYGVNSTEKGDLSSESTVSRIRTEHFPLTLESARPSHTSQYLCASSERTEAFFGQGTRLTVV.